A selection of T cell receptor beta chains follows, all from one sample in a study of cytomegalovirus exposure and HLA in healthy donors. Data came from immunoSEQ multiplex PCR; TCRdb stores just in-frame clones and leaves some out. The sample lists under 250,000 clones, 65% to 90% seen once, with about 2.5% in the top ten. Sequenced input: PBMCs. Receptors originate from a woman between 50 and 59 years old in good health and CMV-seronegative. Each CDR3 is given with its conserved first and last residue. The D gene is left open where the match is weak. Where a row states a size, it is once, few, many or the class of an expanded clone; other rows omit it.

clone_size j_call d_call v_call cdr3_aa cdr3_nt
. TRBJ2-7 . TRBV7-9 CASTSGYEQYF TGTGCCAGCACCTCCGGGTACGAGCAGTACTTC
once TRBJ2-5 TRBD2 TRBV27 CASSAGTSGRGWQETQYF TGTGCCAGCAGCGCCGGGACTAGCGGGAGAGGTTGGCAAGAGACCCAGTACTTC
. TRBJ2-3 TRBD1 TRBV2 CASQDRITDTQYF TGTGCCAGCCAGGACAGGATCACAGATACGCAGTATTTT
. TRBJ2-5 TRBD2 TRBV29-1 CSVAGTSGQETQYF TGCAGCGTTGCCGGGACTAGCGGCCAAGAGACCCAGTACTTC
. TRBJ2-3 TRBD2 TRBV5-4 CASSLATSGSTDTQYF TGTGCCAGCAGCTTGGCGACTAGCGGGAGCACAGATACGCAGTATTTT
. TRBJ2-3 TRBD2 TRBV7-2 CASSLALLAGYDTDTQYF TGTGCCAGCAGCTTAGCGCTACTAGCGGGATATGACACAGATACGCAGTATTTT
. TRBJ2-7 . TRBV29-1 CSVGLADPSEQYF TGCAGCGTTGGGCTGGCCGATCCCTCCGAGCAGTACTTC
. TRBJ1-1 . TRBV27 CASAQRGTGEAFF TGTGCCAGCGCCCAACGGGGGACGGGTGAAGCTTTCTTT
. TRBJ2-2 . TRBV18 CASSLTETNTGELFF TGTGCCAGCTCACTGACAGAGACTAACACCGGGGAGCTGTTTTTT
. TRBJ2-3 . TRBV13 CASSSRGTSTDTQYF TGTGCCAGCAGCTCACGCGGGACTAGCACAGATACGCAGTATTTT
. TRBJ2-1 TRBD2 TRBV7-2 CASSRISGTSGRRRNEQFF TGTGCCAGCAGCCGGATTTCCGGGACTAGCGGGAGGAGAAGAAATGAGCAGTTCTTC
. TRBJ2-3 . TRBV7-9 CASSLQIGGPDTQYF TGTGCCAGCAGCTTACAAATCGGGGGGCCGGATACGCAGTATTTT
. TRBJ2-1 TRBD2 TRBV2 CASSAPGTSGSSAYNEQFF TGTGCCAGCAGTGCCCCAGGGACTAGCGGGAGTAGCGCCTACAATGAGCAGTTCTTC
. TRBJ1-1 . TRBV21-1 CASSTRSMNTEAFF TGTGCCAGCAGCACGAGAAGTATGAACACTGAAGCTTTCTTT
. TRBJ1-2 . TRBV28 CASSLTGTYYGYTF TGTGCCAGCAGTTTAACAGGGACCTACTATGGCTACACCTTC
. TRBJ2-3 TRBD1 TRBV7-9 CASSLDRTGSTDTQYF TGTGCCAGCAGCTTAGATCGGACAGGGAGCACAGATACGCAGTATTTT
. TRBJ2-1 . TRBV27 CASSYRQDPSYNEQFF TGTGCCAGCAGTTACCGACAGGACCCTTCCTACAATGAGCAGTTCTTC
. TRBJ2-3 . TRBV28 CASSLIADLTDTQYF TGTGCCAGCAGTTTAATCGCGGATTTAACAGATACGCAGTATTTT
. TRBJ2-3 . TRBV27 CASSSGMSGKGTDTQYF TGTGCCAGCAGTTCCGGGATGTCTGGGAAGGGCACAGATACGCAGTATTTT
. TRBJ2-7 . TRBV25-1 CASSDTGTYEQYF TGTGCCAGCAGTGACACAGGAACCTACGAGCAGTACTTC
few TRBJ2-1 TRBD1 TRBV19 CASRKQGLEQFF TGTGCCAGTAGGAAACAGGGGCTTGAGCAGTTCTTC
. TRBJ1-5 . TRBV7-7 CASSLTFGRPQHF TGTGCCAGCAGCTTAACATTTGGGCGGCCCCAGCATTTT
. TRBJ2-7 TRBD2 TRBV19 CASSSPTSGGYEQYF TGTGCCAGTAGTTCTCCGACTAGCGGAGGCTACGAGCAGTACTTC
. TRBJ1-4 TRBD1 TRBV18 CASSLTGGKKLFF TGTGCCAGCTCATTGACAGGGGGCAAAAAACTGTTTTTT
. TRBJ2-7 TRBD1 TRBV6-1 CASSRQGSSYEQYF TGTGCCAGCAGCCGACAGGGGAGCTCCTACGAGCAGTACTTC
. TRBJ2-5 TRBD2 TRBV4-2 CASSLSGLTGTSGIRRETQYF TGTGCCAGCAGCCTGTCAGGACTAACCGGGACTAGCGGGATTAGGAGAGAGACCCAGTACTTC
. TRBJ2-4 . TRBV7-9 CASSLAEGPVQYF TGTGCCAGCAGCTTAGCTGAGGGCCCAGTTCAGTACTTC
. TRBJ2-2 . TRBV18 CASSPKTANTGELFF TGTGCCAGCTCACCAAAGACAGCGAACACCGGGGAGCTGTTTTTT
few TRBJ2-1 TRBD2 TRBV30 CAWTLLAGGPSNEQFF TGTGCCTGGACCTTGTTAGCGGGAGGGCCCTCGAATGAGCAGTTCTTC